This entry describes one T cell receptor (beta chain). What it recognizes is unknown. These data belong to a study of T cell responses to AZD1222 COVID-19 vaccine. Study-level results: Spike as a whole was targeted by vaccine-associated CD4 TCRs, dominant at 160-218 and 743-854. Regions left unmutated in variants are reportedly the target of nearly half of spike-specific TCRs.

The data were produced by immunoSEQ multiplex PCR, yet TCRdb's version contains in-frame clones alone and is incomplete. In the table there are roughly 65,000 clones, roughly 90% of which are singletons. This CDR3 has 13 residues. Germline V CDR1 and CDR2: LGHDT, YNNKEL (reference sequence). Trimming removed 0 bases at V and 2 bases at J, with 5 bases between. The receptor's source is an adult in good health. The rearrangement joins TRBV3-1 (or the pseudogene TRBV3-2) to TRBJ2-7; the D is unclear. The sample was peripheral blood, taken on day 0 of AZD1222 vaccination. The CDR3 reads CASSQETTYEQYF. CDR3 sequence (DNA): TGTGCCAGCAGCCAAGAGACAACCTACGAGCAGTACTTC.